These 8 T cell receptor beta chains share one sample of origin, sequenced in a study of cytomegalovirus exposure and HLA in healthy donors. The PCR employed 60 Vbeta primers together with 13 Jbeta primers. Here immunoSEQ multiplex PCR was the method, and the copy in TCRdb shows in-frame clones only, minus some. The table lists some 150,000 clones, around four fifths of them singletons. Source material: PBMCs. All receptors come from a female donor in good health and CMV-seronegative.

The chain uses TRBV5-1 and TRBJ2-3, with 14 bases that match TRBD2. Germline V gene sequence: CDR1 SGHRS, CDR2 YFSETQ. There are 14 residues in the CDR3. V dropped 8 bases and J dropped 6; count of bases not matched to a gene: 5. CDR3 loop: CASRLAGGVDTQYF. In DNA, the CDR3 is TGCGCCAGTCGACTAGCGGGAGGGGTGGATACGCAGTATTTT.

This clone was detected once. The chain couples TRBV6-5 to TRBJ2-2, with TRBD2 identical over 9 bases. J was trimmed by 4 bases and V by 7 bases; bases with no gene match: 7. CDR1 is MNHEY and CDR2 is SVGAGI in the germline V gene. This CDR3 has 15 residues. The CDR3, as DNA: TGTGCCAGCAATCCCCTAGCGGGACGCACCGGGGAGCTGTTTTTT. Translated: CASNPLAGRTGELFF.

In its sample, this clone was seen a few times. The rearrangement links TRBV27 to TRBJ2-7, with 9 positions matching TRBD1. Per germline, CDR1 MNHEY and CDR2 SMNVEV (reference sequence). Unmatched junction bases numbered 12, after V lost 6 bases and J lost 6 bases. The CDR3 consists of 15 residues. The CDR3 DNA reads as TGTGCCAGCAGCATGACAGGGGGTCGGAATTCCGAGCAGTACTTC. Protein sequence: CASSMTGGRNSEQYF.

V usage is TRBV11-3 and J usage is TRBJ1-6; D is undetermined. This CDR3 contains 16 residues. V was shortened by 10 bases and J by 0 bases, with 16 bases between the two germline ends. Germline CDR1 reads SGHNT; CDR2 reads YENEEA. The DNA for the CDR3 is TGTGCCAAACGAGAGGGCATCGGCTCCTATAATTCACCCCTCCACTTT. Translated: CAKREGIGSYNSPLHF.

The V call is TRBV9, the J call TRBJ1-4; 8 nucleotides match TRBD1. V dropped 0 bases and J dropped 7; count of bases not matched to a gene: 14. The CDR3 covers 18 residues. Germline values: CDR1 SGDLS, CDR2 YYNGEE. The chain's CDR3 is CASSVAPGGQGPAEKLFF. In DNA form, the CDR3 reads TGTGCCAGCAGCGTAGCTCCGGGAGGACAGGGCCCCGCTGAAAAACTGTTTTTT.

The chain links TRBV27 to TRBJ1-5; no reliable D call. The CDR3 covers 15 residues. The germline CDR1 and CDR2 sequences are MNHEY and SMNVEV (reference sequence). V was clipped by 2 bases and J by 2 bases, with 10 bases between them. The CDR3 loop reads CASSLRGNGNQPQHF. The CDR3 nucleotides are TGTGCCAGCAGTTTACGGGGTAATGGCAATCAGCCCCAGCATTTT.

This clone has just a few counts. V is TRBV4-1 and J is TRBJ1-5; 9 nucleotides match TRBD1. CDR1 and CDR2 from the germline V gene are MGHRA and YSYEKL. The CDR3 runs to 17 residues. The V segment lost 2 bases and the J segment 0 bases; nucleotides outside the gene matches: 5. CDR3 loop: CASSQTGGLYSNQPQHF. In DNA form, the CDR3 reads TGCGCCAGCAGCCAAACAGGGGGCCTCTATAGCAATCAGCCCCAGCATTTT.

The genes are TRBV19 and TRBJ1-2; 9 bases are a match to TRBD1. Germline V gives CDR1 LNHDA, CDR2 SQIVND (reference sequence). CDR3 size: 13 residues. V shed 5 bases and J 3 bases; nucleotides not matched to a gene: 1. The CDR3 sequence is CASSRQGDYGYTF. CDR3 bases: TGTGCCAGTAGTCGACAGGGGGACTATGGCTACACCTTC. The full variable domain, completed using reference TRBV19 and TRBJ1-2, is DGGITQSPKYLFRKEGQNVTLSCEQNLNHDAMYWYRQDPGQGLRLIYYSQIVNDFQKGDIAEGYSVSREKKESFPLTVTSAQKNPTAFYLCASSRQGDYGYTFGSGTRLTVV.